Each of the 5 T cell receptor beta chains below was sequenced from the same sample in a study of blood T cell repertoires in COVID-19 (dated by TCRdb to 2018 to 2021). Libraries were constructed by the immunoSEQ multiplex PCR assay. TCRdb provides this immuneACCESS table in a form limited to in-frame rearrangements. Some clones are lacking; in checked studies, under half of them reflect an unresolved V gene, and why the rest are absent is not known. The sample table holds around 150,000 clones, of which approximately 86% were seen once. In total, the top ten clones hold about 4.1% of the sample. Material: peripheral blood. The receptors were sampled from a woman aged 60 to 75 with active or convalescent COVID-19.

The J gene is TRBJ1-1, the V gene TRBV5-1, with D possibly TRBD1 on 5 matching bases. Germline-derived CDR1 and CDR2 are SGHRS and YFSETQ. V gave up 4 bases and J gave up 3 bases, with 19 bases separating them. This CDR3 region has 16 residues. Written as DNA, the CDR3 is TGCGCCAGCAGCCTGGAGGGTCCGTTCAGGGACACTGAAGCTTTCTTT. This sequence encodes CASSLEGPFRDTEAFF.

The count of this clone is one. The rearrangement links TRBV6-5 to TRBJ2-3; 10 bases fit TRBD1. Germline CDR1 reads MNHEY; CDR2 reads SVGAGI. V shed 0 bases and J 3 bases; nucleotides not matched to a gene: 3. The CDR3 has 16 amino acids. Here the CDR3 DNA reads TGTGCCAGCAGTTACTCTGGGGGACAGGGGACAGATACGCAGTATTTT. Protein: CASSYSGGQGTDTQYF.

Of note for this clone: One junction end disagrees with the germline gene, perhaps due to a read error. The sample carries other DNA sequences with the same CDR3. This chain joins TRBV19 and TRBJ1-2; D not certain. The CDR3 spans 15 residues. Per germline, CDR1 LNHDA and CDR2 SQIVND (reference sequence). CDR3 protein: CASRPGISLAYGYTF. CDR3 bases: TGCGCCAGTAGGCCGGGGATTTCTCTTGCCTATGGCTACACCTTC. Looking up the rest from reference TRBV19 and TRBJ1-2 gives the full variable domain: DGGITQSPKYLFRKEGQNVTLSCEQNLNHDAMYWYRQDPGQGLRLIYYSQIVNDFQKGDIAEGYSVSREKKESFPLTVTSAQKNPTAFYLCASRPGISLAYGYTFGSGTRLTVV.

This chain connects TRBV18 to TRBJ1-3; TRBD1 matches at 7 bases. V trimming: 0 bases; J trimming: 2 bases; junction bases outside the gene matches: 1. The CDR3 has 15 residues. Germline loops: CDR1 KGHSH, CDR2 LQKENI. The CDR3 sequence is CASSPPTGAGNTIYF. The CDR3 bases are TGTGCCAGCTCACCACCTACAGGGGCTGGAAACACCATATATTTT.

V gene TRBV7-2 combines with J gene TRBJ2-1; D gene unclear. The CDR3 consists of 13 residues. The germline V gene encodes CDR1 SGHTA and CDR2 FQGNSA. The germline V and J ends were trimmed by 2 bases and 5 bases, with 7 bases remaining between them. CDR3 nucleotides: TGTGCCAGCAGCTTACCCCAGAACAATGAGCAGTTCTTC. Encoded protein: CASSLPQNNEQFF.